These 24 T cell receptor beta chains were all obtained from the same sample, sequenced in a study of regulatory T cells in long-lasting Graves disease. Time point noted: persistent/refractory GD, antithyroid drugs over 5 years with positive TRAb. Preparation of the TCR library used RNA extracted from PBMCs. CDR3 regions were amplified by Arm-PCR using iRepertoire HTBI primers to build TCR beta libraries. TCRdb re-called the multiplex PCR reads with MiXCR, one entry per CDR3 protein. The table has some 340,000 distinct CDR3 sequences, approximately 23% seen once. The material sequenced was peripheral blood mononuclear cells (PBMCs), taken when the disease was refractory, from a patient treated with antithyroid drugs. These receptors came from a woman aged 40 to 50 with Graves disease.

Ten or more counts support this clonotype. This chain connects TRBV11-2 to TRBJ2-7; D not certain. Germline CDR1 SGHAT, CDR2 FQNNGV. This CDR3 has 15 residues. Trimming removed 1 base from V and 0 bases from J, with 10 bases in between. CDR3 DNA sequence: TGTGCCAGCAGCTTAGTTTTTCAGCTCTCCTACGAGCAGTACTTC. Amino acids: CASSLVFQLSYEQYF. Based on the CDR3 plus reference TRBV11-2 and TRBJ2-7, the full variable domain is EAGVAQSPRYKIIEKRQSVAFWCNPISGHATLYWYQQILGQGPKLLIQFQNNGVVDDSQLPKDRFSAERLKGVDSTLKIQPAKLEDSAVYLCASSLVFQLSYEQYFGPGTRLTVT.

In its sample, this clonotype was seen many times. The rearrangement uses TRBV28 and TRBJ1-4, with D perhaps matching TRBD1 (5 bases). Looked up from germline, CDR1 is MDHEN and CDR2 is SYDVKM. Trimming pared 4 bases from V and 3 bases from J, leaving 12 bases between. The CDR3 is made up of 15 amino acids. CDR3 region: CASSSLGDSNEKLFF. CDR3 coding DNA: TGTGCCAGCAGTTCTTTGGGGGATTCTAATGAAAAACTGTTTTTT.

The chain couples TRBV7-9 to TRBJ1-1, with a tentative D call TRBD1 (6 bases). The CDR3 spans 17 residues. Germline CDR1 reads SEHNR; CDR2 reads FQNEAQ (reference sequence). Trimming removed 5 bases at V and 0 bases at J, with 19 bases between. The CDR3 reads CASSDEGTISMNTEAFF. CDR3 coding DNA: TGTGCCAGCAGCGACGAGGGGACAATCTCCATGAACACTGAAGCTTTCTTT.

The chain has TRBV7-6 and TRBJ2-5; a possible D gene is TRBD2 (5 bases). The CDR3 loop spans 14 amino acids. Germline values: CDR1 SGHVS, CDR2 FNYEAQ. With 4 bases removed from V and 4 bases from J, the gap between germline ends came to 13 bases. CDR3 nucleotides: TGTGCCAGCAGCTCGCAGCCCGCGGGAGAGACCCAGTACTTC. This codes for CASSSQPAGETQYF.

Many counts were recorded for this clonotype. The rearrangement uses TRBV28 and TRBJ2-7; D not certain. Germline V gene lookup returns CDR1 MDHEN and CDR2 SYDVKM. Trimming pared 3 bases from V and 4 bases from J, leaving 10 bases between. The length of the CDR3 is 13 residues. The CDR3 bases are TGTGCCAGCAGTTTGGGCCCACTGTACGAGCAGTACTTC. It specifies CASSLGPLYEQYF.

To note about this clonotype: A much larger clonotype is one base distant, so this may be a read error. The chain joins TRBV15 to TRBJ1-4, with D uncertain. The CDR3 is 12 residues long. CDR1 is LNHNV, CDR2 YYDKDF, per germline (reference sequence). CDR3 sequence reads: CATSPGGEKPFF. DNA of the CDR3: TGTGCCACCTCCCCCGGAGGTGAAAAACCGTTTTTT.

This clonotype has a handful of counts. V usage is TRBV28 and J usage is TRBJ2-1, with a tentative D call TRBD2 (5 bases). The V and J ends lost 11 bases and 0 bases respectively, with 20 bases between them. Per germline, CDR1 MDHEN and CDR2 SYDVKM. The CDR3 length is 16 residues. DNA of the CDR3: TGTGCCTCCTCAAACCTCCGGGAAAGCTCCTACAATGAGCAGTTCTTC. This gives the protein CASSNLRESSYNEQFF.

This clonotype appeared once. A much larger clonotype is one base distant, so this may be a read error. CDR3 nucleotides: TGTGTCAGCAGCCCCGGGACAGGGGGTGGAGGAGCTTTCTTT. It encodes CVSSPGTGGGGAFF. The chain combines TRBV11-2 with TRBJ1-1; TRBD1 agrees at 11 bases. The CDR3 extends over 14 amino acids. Germline CDR1 SGHAT, CDR2 FQNNGV.

The chain carries TRBV2 and TRBJ1-2; D is perhaps TRBD1 (5 bases). Germline assignment: CDR1 SNHLY and CDR2 FYNNEI. Trimming shortened V by 6 bases and J by 3 bases, and 20 bases separated the two germline ends. The CDR3 runs 16 residues. CDR3 in amino acids: CASSITGGSPYYGYTF. In DNA, the CDR3 is TGTGCCAGCAGCATCACGGGGGGGTCCCCTTACTATGGCTACACCTTC.

The chain links TRBV20-1 to TRBJ2-1; 10 bases match TRBD2. This CDR3 is 19 amino acids long. The junction had 19 bases not matched to a gene; V was cut back by 0 bases and J by 8 bases. Per germline, CDR1 DFQATT and CDR2 SNEGSKA (reference sequence). The CDR3 DNA reads TGCAGTGCTAGAGAGGACGATACCCTTAGCGGGAGGTTTACGTATGAGCAGTTCTTC. Amino acids: CSAREDDTLSGRFTYEQFF.

This clonotype occurred once. This CDR3 is missing its conserved last phenylalanine or tryptophan, likely due to a read error. This sequence joins TRBV2 and TRBJ2-2; 9 bases align to TRBD2. The CDR3 spans 15 residues. CDR1 and CDR2 from the germline V gene are SNHLY and FYNNEI. This CDR3 is CVSSEGGRALRELFS. The DNA of the CDR3 is TGTGTCAGCAGTGAGGGCGGGAGGGCCCTCCGGGAGCTGTTTTCT.

This clonotype occurred a few times. No conserved phenylalanine or tryptophan is present at the end of the CDR3, so a read error is the likely explanation. The chain carries TRBV5-1 and TRBJ2-7; no clear D. V was shortened by 0 bases and J by 0 bases, with 10 bases between the two germline ends. The CDR3 extends over 15 amino acids. Germline-derived CDR1 and CDR2 are SGHRS and YFSETQ. CDR3 protein: CASSLVTRSSYEQYL. The CDR3 DNA is TGCGCCAGCAGCTTGGTGACGAGAAGCTCCTACGAGCAGTACCTC.

This clonotype was counted many times. This chain uses TRBV20-1 with TRBJ2-5; D uncertain. The CDR3 is 12 amino acids. V shed 1 base and J shed 5 bases, with 8 bases lying between them. Germline CDR1 reads DFQATT; CDR2 reads SNEGSKA (reference sequence). In DNA form, the CDR3 reads TGCAGTGCTAGAGGACATACGGAGACCCAGTACTTC. Translating gives CSARGHTETQYF.

The gene calls are TRBV27 and TRBJ2-7; TRBD2 matches at 8 bases. This CDR3 has 14 amino acids. Trimming cost V 6 bases and J 3 bases; bases outside gene matches: 7. Germline lookup yields CDR1 MNHEY and CDR2 SMNVEV (reference sequence). The DNA of the CDR3 is TGTGCCAGCAGCACCGGACTAGCCATCTACGAGCAGTACTTC. This encodes CASSTGLAIYEQYF.

This clonotype was detected ten times or more. The chain recombines TRBV2 with TRBJ2-5; D is perhaps TRBD1 (6 bases). This CDR3 region has 13 residues. Germline CDR1 is SNHLY and CDR2 is FYNNEI. Deletions cut 10 bases from V and 5 bases from J, with 17 bases between. The DNA of the CDR3 is TGTGCCAACAGCAGGTACAGGGTCGAGACCCAGTACTTC. Protein sequence: CANSRYRVETQYF.

The chain recombines TRBV6-2 or TRBV6-3 with TRBJ2-3, with 8 positions matching TRBD2. J lost 1 base, V lost 8 bases, and 8 bases had no gene match. CDR1 and CDR2 from the germline V gene are MNHEY and SVGEGT. The CDR3 is made up of 15 amino acids. CDR3 nucleotide sequence: TGTGCCAGCGGGGAGCGGGAGACCCGCACAGATACGCAGTATTTT. It codes for CASGERETRTDTQYF.

This clonotype was recorded at least ten times. The chain couples TRBV6-1 to TRBJ2-7, with a tentative D call TRBD1 (5 bases). Trimming removed 6 bases from V and 3 bases from J, with 15 bases in between. The germline gives CDR1 MNHNS, CDR2 SASEGT. CDR3 size: 14 residues. The CDR3 region has the DNA TGTGCCAGCAGCCTTGAAGGCAGGGTCTACGAGCAGTACTTC. Encoded protein: CASSLEGRVYEQYF.

The chain couples TRBV27 to TRBJ2-5; D call uncertain. V shed 9 bases and J shed 5 bases, with 13 bases lying between them. Germline lookup yields CDR1 MNHEY and CDR2 SMNVEV (reference sequence). The length of the CDR3 is 12 residues. This CDR3 reads CARTAGQETQYF. CDR3 DNA: TGTGCCAGGACGGCTGGCCAGGAGACCCAGTACTTC.

This clonotype was counted at least ten times. The chain carries TRBV20-1 and TRBJ2-2, with D tentatively TRBD1 (5 bases). The V end was cut by 5 bases, the J end by 8 bases, with 15 bases between. Germline CDR1 and CDR2: DFQATT and SNEGSKA (reference sequence). The CDR3 spans 13 residues. The DNA for the CDR3 is TGCAGTGCTCGATCGCAGGGTTTGGGGGAGCTGTTTTTT. This codes for CSARSQGLGELFF.

The rearrangement links TRBV20-1 to TRBJ1-5; D gene uncertain. The CDR3 length is 13 residues. The germline V and J ends were trimmed by 2 bases and 5 bases, with 10 bases remaining between them. Germline V CDR1 and CDR2: DFQATT, SNEGSKA (reference sequence). The CDR3 region is CSARPEAYQPQHF. DNA for the CDR3: TGCAGTGCTAGACCCGAGGCGTATCAGCCCCAGCATTTT.

This clonotype appeared a few times. J is TRBJ2-1 and V is TRBV28; the D is unclear. The CDR3 spans 15 residues. Trimming left V 4 bases short and J 4 bases short, with 14 bases between. The germline CDR1 and CDR2 sequences are MDHEN and SYDVKM. CDR3 in DNA: TGTGCCAGCAGTTCCAGGCTCCCCGCATACAATGAGCAGTTCTTC. Amino acid sequence: CASSSRLPAYNEQFF.

The V gene is TRBV2, the J gene TRBJ2-5; no clear D gene. V shed 5 bases and J shed 5 bases, with 18 bases lying between them. CDR3 length equals 15 residues. In germline, CDR1 is SNHLY, CDR2 FYNNEI. This CDR3 is CASSHGSAMRETQYF. The CDR3 DNA reads TGTGCCAGCAGTCATGGCTCCGCGATGAGGGAGACCCAGTACTTC.

This chain connects TRBV29-1 to TRBJ2-2; 10 nucleotides agree with TRBD2. The CDR3 loop spans 14 amino acids. J lost 6 bases, V lost 4 bases, and 5 bases had no gene match. Germline V gives CDR1 SQVTM, CDR2 ANQGSEA. In nucleotides, the CDR3 is TGCAGCGTTGGTGGAGCGGGAGGGCCCGGGGAGCTGTTTTTT. Translated: CSVGGAGGPGELFF.

The sample holds many counts of this clonotype. The chain has TRBV20-1 and TRBJ2-6, with no clear D. V was trimmed by 4 bases and J by 0 bases, leaving 7 bases between them. The CDR3 runs 14 residues. Per the germline V gene, CDR1 is DFQATT and CDR2 is SNEGSKA (reference sequence). The CDR3 DNA reads TGCAGTGCTATTACTTACTCTGGGGCCAACGTCCTGACTTTC. This gives the protein CSAITYSGANVLTF.